One sample yielded the 2 T cell receptor beta chains listed below, sequenced in a study of CXCR3-negative and CXCR3-positive naive CD8 T cells. General observations from the study: Relative to CXCR3-negative naive cells, CXCR3-positive naive cells had more hydrophobic TRB CDR3s.

Carrying UMI labels, the TRB cDNA libraries were prepared through 5' RACE. With the 5' RACE reads reprocessed, TCRdb shows one record per CDR3 protein and no DNA. Its clone listing holds approximately 100,000 distinct CDR3 sequences. What these receptors recognize is not known. The specimen was naive CXCR3+ CD8+ T cells from blood. The subset denotes: CD45RO-CCR7+CD27+CD95- naive CD8+ T cells expressing CXCR3 (TNR3+). The receptors shown here come from a human donor in good health. Some clones in this sample may be carry-over from other donors' samples.

This chain uses TRBV9 with TRBJ2-7; lacking DNA, the TRBD1 call made by TCRdb goes unchecked. CDR3 length: 15 residues. Germline CDR1 and CDR2: SGDLS and YYNGEE. The CDR3 loop reads CASSVFGGGAYEQYF.

This sequence joins TRBV4-1 and TRBJ1-5. Germline loops: CDR1 MGHRA, CDR2 YSYEKL. This CDR3 region has 15 residues. CDR3 region: CASSQGPIAGQPQHF.